This record covers a single TCR beta chain. What it binds is unknown. V lost 4 bases, J lost 0 bases, and 22 bases lay in between. The CDR3 runs 18 residues. CDR1 is SGHRS, CDR2 YFSETQ, per germline. PBMCs were collected from a roughly 10 ml volume of fresh peripheral blood. The sample originates from a study of T cells in Graves' hyperthyroidism and ophthalmopathy. Findings and caveats of the study: Most expanded thyroid clonotypes above 0.001 recurred in blood.

Researchers took RNA transcripts and amplified the TCR beta CDR3 regions from them. First-round RT-PCR with HTBI primers amplified the TCR CDR3 region. TCRdb recomputed calls from the multiplex PCR reads with MiXCR, one row per CDR3 protein. The data hold 700,000 to 850,000 distinct CDR3 sequences, with roughly 32% observed a single time. The sequencing input was blood. The rearrangement joins TRBV5-1 to TRBJ1-1; D is possibly TRBD1 (6 bases). The source of this sequence is a woman aged 40 to 49 with Graves' hyperthyroidism. DNA of the CDR3: TGCGCCAGCAGCAGAGGGGGGGGACAAGGCGTTTTGAACACTGAAGCTTTCTTT. Amino acids: CASSRGGGQGVLNTEAFF.